This TCR beta chain was sequenced in a study of T-cell reconstitution after alpha-beta-depleted transplantation in children. Study observations and caveats: About two months after transplant, alpha-beta T cells reportedly came from several hundred expanded graft clones. Several patients had high TCRbeta diversity at day 60; it came from surviving recipient T cells and thymic progenitors. Among T cells one year after transplant, newly produced cells accounted for most counts and diversity.

Germline V lookup: CDR1 SGHTA, CDR2 FQGNSA. V shed 4 bases and J shed 6 bases, with 10 bases lying between them. CDR3 length: 13 residues. This clonotype was detected many times. Its antigen is still unknown. During its preparation, the TCRbeta library received unique molecular identifiers. TCRdb analysed the PCR reads with MiXCR anew, one entry per CDR3 protein. Counted here are 450,000 to 600,000 distinct CDR3 sequences, roughly 13% occurring once; the ten biggest clones make up about 2.2%. The sequence derives from a male patient between 5 and 17 years old who had a stem cell transplant for acute myeloid leukemia, so the T cells may come from the graft donor. Sequencing used PBMCs, mostly from graft donor cells, obtained 360 days after TCRalphabeta/CD19-depleted stem cell transplant. The V gene is TRBV7-2, the J gene TRBJ1-5; D gene ambiguous. The CDR3 region has the DNA TGTGCCAGCAGCTCCTATGGGTTTCAGCCCCAGCATTTT. This gives the protein CASSSYGFQPQHF.